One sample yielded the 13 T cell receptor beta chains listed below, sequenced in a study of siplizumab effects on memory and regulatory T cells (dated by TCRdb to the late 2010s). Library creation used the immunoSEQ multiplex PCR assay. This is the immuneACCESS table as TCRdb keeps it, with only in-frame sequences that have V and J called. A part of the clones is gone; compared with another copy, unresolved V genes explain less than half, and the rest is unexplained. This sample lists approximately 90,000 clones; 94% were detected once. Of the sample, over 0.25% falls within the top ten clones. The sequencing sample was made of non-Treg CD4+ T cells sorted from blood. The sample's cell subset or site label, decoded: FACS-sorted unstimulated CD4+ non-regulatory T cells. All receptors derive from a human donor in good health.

The DNA for the CDR3 is TGTGCCAGTAGTCCCCGGACTAGCGGGAGGACCCCGGGGGGGACCCAGTACTTC. Encoded protein: CASSPRTSGRTPGGTQYF. The rearrangement joins TRBV19 to TRBJ2-5; 14 bases match TRBD2. Germline trimming cut 5 bases from V and 7 bases from J; bases unmatched to any gene: 15. The CDR3 length is 18 residues. Germline V CDR1 and CDR2: LNHDA, SQIVND (reference sequence). The full variable domain, rest sourced from reference TRBV19 and TRBJ2-5, is DGGITQSPKYLFRKEGQNVTLSCEQNLNHDAMYWYRQDPGQGLRLIYYSQIVNDFQKGDIAEGYSVSREKKESFPLTVTSAQKNPTAFYLCASSPRTSGRTPGGTQYFGPGTRLLVL.

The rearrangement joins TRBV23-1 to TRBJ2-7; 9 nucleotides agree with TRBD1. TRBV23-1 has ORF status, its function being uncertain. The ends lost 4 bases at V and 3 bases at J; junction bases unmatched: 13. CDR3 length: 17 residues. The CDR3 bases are TGCGCCAGCAGTCTCATTAGGACAGGGGTCCCTTTCTACGAGCAGTACTTC. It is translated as CASSLIRTGVPFYEQYF.

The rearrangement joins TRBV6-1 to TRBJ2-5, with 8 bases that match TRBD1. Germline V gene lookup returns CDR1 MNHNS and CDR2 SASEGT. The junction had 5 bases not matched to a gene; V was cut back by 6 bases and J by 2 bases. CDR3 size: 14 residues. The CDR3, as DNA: TGTGCCAGCAGCGTAGGGACAGGACAAGAGACCCAGTACTTC. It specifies CASSVGTGQETQYF.

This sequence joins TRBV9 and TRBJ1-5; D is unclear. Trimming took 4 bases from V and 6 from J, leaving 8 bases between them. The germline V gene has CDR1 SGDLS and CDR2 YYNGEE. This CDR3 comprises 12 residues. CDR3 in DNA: TGTGCCAGCAGCTCCCCCGGTCAGCCCCAGCATTTT. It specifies CASSSPGQPQHF.

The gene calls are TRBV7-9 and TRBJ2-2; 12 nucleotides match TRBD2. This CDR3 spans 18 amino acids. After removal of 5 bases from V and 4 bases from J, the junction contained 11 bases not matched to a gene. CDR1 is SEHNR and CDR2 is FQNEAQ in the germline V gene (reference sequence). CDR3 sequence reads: CASSPGTSGPRITGELFF. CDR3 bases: TGTGCCAGCAGCCCGGGGACTAGCGGGCCACGTATCACCGGGGAGCTGTTTTTT.

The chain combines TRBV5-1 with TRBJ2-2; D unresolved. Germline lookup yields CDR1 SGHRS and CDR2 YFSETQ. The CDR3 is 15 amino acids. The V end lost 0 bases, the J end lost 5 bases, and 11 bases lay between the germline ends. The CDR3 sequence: CASSLERSGTGELFF. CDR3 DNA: TGCGCCAGCAGCTTGGAACGGTCCGGGACCGGGGAGCTGTTTTTT.

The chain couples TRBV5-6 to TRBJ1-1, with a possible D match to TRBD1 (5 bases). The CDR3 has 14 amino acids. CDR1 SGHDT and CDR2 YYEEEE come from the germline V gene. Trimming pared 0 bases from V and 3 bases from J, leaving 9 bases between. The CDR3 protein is CASSLGQGHTEAFF. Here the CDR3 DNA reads TGTGCCAGCAGCTTGGGCCAGGGCCACACTGAAGCTTTCTTT.

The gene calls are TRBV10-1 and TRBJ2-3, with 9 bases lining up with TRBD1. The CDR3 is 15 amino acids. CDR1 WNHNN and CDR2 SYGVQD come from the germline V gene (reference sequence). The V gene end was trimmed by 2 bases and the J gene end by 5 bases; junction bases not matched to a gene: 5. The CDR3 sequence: CASSEGQGLGDTQYF. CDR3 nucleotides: TGCGCCAGCAGTGAGGGACAGGGGTTAGGAGATACGCAGTATTTT.

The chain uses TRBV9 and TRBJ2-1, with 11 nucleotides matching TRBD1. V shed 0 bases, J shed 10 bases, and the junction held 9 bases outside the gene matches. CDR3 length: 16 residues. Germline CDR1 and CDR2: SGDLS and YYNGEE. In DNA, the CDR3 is TGTGCCAGCAGCGTAGCTACAGGACAGGGGGCTGGGGAGCAGTTCTTC. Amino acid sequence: CASSVATGQGAGEQFF.

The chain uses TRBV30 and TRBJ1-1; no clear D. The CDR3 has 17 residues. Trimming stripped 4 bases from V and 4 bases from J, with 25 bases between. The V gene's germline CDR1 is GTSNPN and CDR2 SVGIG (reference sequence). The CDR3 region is CAWTLYGSNTIGTEAFF. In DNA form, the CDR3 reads TGTGCCTGGACCCTATACGGATCGAATACTATAGGCACTGAAGCTTTCTTT. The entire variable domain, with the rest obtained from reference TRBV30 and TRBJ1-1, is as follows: SQTIHQWPATLVQPVGSPLSLECTVEGTSNPNLYWYRQAAGRGLQLLFYSVGIGQISSEVPQNLSASRPQDRQFILSSKKLLLSDSGFYLCAWTLYGSNTIGTEAFFGQGTRLTVV.

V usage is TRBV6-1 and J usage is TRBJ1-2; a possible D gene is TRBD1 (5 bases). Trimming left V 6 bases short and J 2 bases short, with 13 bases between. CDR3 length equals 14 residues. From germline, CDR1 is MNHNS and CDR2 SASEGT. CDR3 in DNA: TGTGCCAGCAGCGCCCGCAGGGAGAACTATGGCTACACCTTC. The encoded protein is CASSARRENYGYTF.

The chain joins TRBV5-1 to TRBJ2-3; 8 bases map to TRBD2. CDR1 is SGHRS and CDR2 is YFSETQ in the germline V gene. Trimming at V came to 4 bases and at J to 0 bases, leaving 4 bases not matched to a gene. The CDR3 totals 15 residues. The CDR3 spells CASSSGGASTDTQYF. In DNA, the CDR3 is TGCGCCAGCAGCAGCGGGGGTGCTAGCACAGATACGCAGTATTTT.

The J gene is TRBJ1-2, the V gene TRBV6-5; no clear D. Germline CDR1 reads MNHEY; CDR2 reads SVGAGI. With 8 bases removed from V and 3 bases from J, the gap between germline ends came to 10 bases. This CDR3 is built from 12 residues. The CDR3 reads CASLDTYYGYTF. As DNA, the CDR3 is TGTGCCAGCCTAGACACGTACTATGGCTACACCTTC.